Shown below are 12 T cell receptor beta chains from a single sample sequenced in a study of T cell responses to AZD1222 COVID-19 vaccine. Generated by immunoSEQ multiplex PCR, the TCRdb table keeps only in-frame clones and is missing some. The repertoire consists of 120,000 or so clones, with around 88% occurring once and the leading ten covering over 4.5%. Specimen: peripheral blood, collected on day 0 of AZD1222 vaccination. The receptors stem from an adult in good health.

V and J are TRBV3-1 (or the pseudogene TRBV3-2) and TRBJ1-1; maybe TRBD1 (5 bases). The CDR3 is 13 amino acids. Germline values: CDR1 LGHDT, CDR2 YNNKEL (reference sequence). V was cut by 5 bases and J by 1 base, with 8 bases left in between. The CDR3 loop is CASSVQGNTEAFF. DNA of the CDR3: TGTGCCAGCAGCGTTCAGGGGAACACTGAAGCTTTCTTT.

This chain links TRBV6-4 with TRBJ1-2; D perhaps matches TRBD1 (5 bases). Germline CDR1 MRHNA, CDR2 SNTAGT. With 2 bases removed from V and 0 bases from J, the gap between germline ends came to 10 bases. The CDR3 extends over 15 amino acids. CDR3 bases: TGTGCCAGCAGTGACCGGGGCGGGCCTAACTATGGCTACACCTTC. Its protein product is CASSDRGGPNYGYTF.

This clone was seen only a few times. The V gene is TRBV9, the J gene TRBJ1-2; D is uncertain. The CDR3 spans 13 residues. Trimming removed 3 bases from V and 0 bases from J, with 6 bases in between. Germline V gene sequence: CDR1 SGDLS, CDR2 YYNGEE. This chain's CDR3 is CASSGGTNYGYTF. The CDR3 DNA sequence: TGTGCCAGCAGCGGAGGGACTAACTATGGCTACACCTTC. The full variable domain, completed using reference TRBV9 and TRBJ1-2, is DSGVTQTPKHLITATGQRVTLRCSPRSGDLSVYWYQQSLDQGLQFLIQYYNGEERAKGNILERFSAQQFPDLHSELNLSSLELGDSALYFCASSGGTNYGYTFGSGTRLTVV.

The CDR3 reads CASSIGLGAYGYTF. DNA of the CDR3: TGTGCCAGTAGTATAGGTCTTGGGGCCTATGGCTACACCTTC. The rearrangement uses TRBV19 and TRBJ1-2; possibly TRBD1 for D (5 bases). This CDR3 is 14 amino acids long. The germline V gene has CDR1 LNHDA and CDR2 SQIVND (reference sequence). Trimming took 1 base from V and 4 from J, leaving 10 bases between them. The complete variable domain, with remaining parts taken from reference TRBV19 and TRBJ1-2, reads DGGITQSPKYLFRKEGQNVTLSCEQNLNHDAMYWYRQDPGQGLRLIYYSQIVNDFQKGDIAEGYSVSREKKESFPLTVTSAQKNPTAFYLCASSIGLGAYGYTFGSGTRLTVV.

The chain is built from TRBV11-2 and TRBJ2-1; 9 bases are shared with TRBD1. Germline V gene lookup returns CDR1 SGHAT and CDR2 FQNNGV. Trimming at V came to 5 bases and at J to 4 bases, leaving 9 bases not matched to a gene. The CDR3 contains 16 residues. CDR3 region: CASSGRTGVGYNEQFF. In DNA, the CDR3 is TGTGCCAGCAGCGGGCGGACAGGGGTGGGGTACAATGAGCAGTTCTTC.

The chain links TRBV29-1 to TRBJ2-3; D is perhaps TRBD1 (6 bases). There are 13 residues in the CDR3. Germline CDR1 is SQVTM and CDR2 is ANQGSEA. The V and J ends lost 7 bases and 2 bases respectively, with 13 bases between them. CDR3 sequence: CSGSAGVTDTQYF. The CDR3 DNA sequence: TGCAGCGGATCGGCAGGGGTCACAGATACGCAGTATTTT.

This chain uses TRBV7-2 with TRBJ2-5, with 12 nucleotides matching TRBD2. Germline V gene data show CDR1 as SGHTA and CDR2 as FQGNSA. CDR3 length: 17 residues. V lost 1 base to trimming and J lost 4 bases; unmatched junction nucleotides: 7. In DNA, the CDR3 is TGTGCCAGCAGCTTAGTTGCTAGCGGGGGGGCAGGAGAGACCCAGTACTTC. Translation: CASSLVASGGAGETQYF.

The gene calls are TRBV6-1 and TRBJ1-4, with D tentatively TRBD1 (5 bases). Germline loops: CDR1 MNHNS, CDR2 SASEGT. V was clipped by 0 bases and J by 10 bases, with 18 bases between them. The CDR3 consists of 16 residues. The chain's CDR3 is CASSEAQGRGQGKLFF. The CDR3, as DNA: TGTGCCAGCAGTGAAGCGCAAGGTCGAGGACAAGGAAAACTGTTTTTT.

The J gene is TRBJ2-7, the V gene TRBV7-8; either TRBD1 or TRBD2 may fit D (5 bases each). The V end lost 6 bases, the J end lost 2 bases, and 11 bases lay between the germline ends. The CDR3 has 13 residues. CDR1 is SGHVS, CDR2 FQNEAQ, per germline. As DNA, the CDR3 is TGTGCCAGCAGGGGGGTCCTTCCCTACGAGCAGTACTTC. Protein sequence: CASRGVLPYEQYF.

The genes are TRBV28 and TRBJ1-2; 10 nucleotides match TRBD1. Per the germline V gene, CDR1 is MDHEN and CDR2 is SYDVKM. The V gene end was trimmed by 4 bases and the J gene end by 4 bases; junction bases not matched to a gene: 3. This CDR3 region has 14 residues. The CDR3 DNA follows: TGTGCCAGCAGTTCGACAGGGGGCGTCTATGGCTACACCTTC. Amino acid sequence: CASSSTGGVYGYTF.

This chain uses TRBV23-1 with TRBJ2-5; the D call may be TRBD1 or TRBD2 (5 bases each). TRBV23-1 is recorded as an ORF, its role being uncertain. With 6 bases removed from V and 5 bases from J, the gap between germline ends came to 25 bases. This CDR3 spans 17 amino acids. The CDR3 here is CASSKPRARGEGETQYF. DNA for the CDR3: TGCGCCAGCAGCAAACCCAGGGCACGGGGTGAGGGGGAGACCCAGTACTTC.

The chain combines TRBV4-2 with TRBJ1-1; TRBD1 might be the D (5 bases). In germline, CDR1 is LGHNA, CDR2 YNFKEQ. CDR3 length equals 16 residues. The ends were cut back, 0 bases at V and 1 base at J, with 12 bases in the middle. The CDR3 region is CASSQDFGASNTEAFF. Here the CDR3 DNA reads TGTGCCAGCAGCCAAGATTTTGGGGCCTCGAACACTGAAGCTTTCTTT.